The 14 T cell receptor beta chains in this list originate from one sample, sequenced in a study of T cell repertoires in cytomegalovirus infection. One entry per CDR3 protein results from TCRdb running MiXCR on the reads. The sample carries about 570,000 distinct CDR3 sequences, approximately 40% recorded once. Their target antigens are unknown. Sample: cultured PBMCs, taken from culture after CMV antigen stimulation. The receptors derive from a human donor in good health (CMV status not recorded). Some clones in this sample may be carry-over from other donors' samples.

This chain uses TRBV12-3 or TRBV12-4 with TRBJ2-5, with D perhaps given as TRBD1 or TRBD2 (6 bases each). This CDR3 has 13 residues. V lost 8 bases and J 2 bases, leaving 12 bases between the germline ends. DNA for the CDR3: TGTGCCAGCCGGTGGAGGGGGCAAGAGACCCAGTACTTC. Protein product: CASRWRGQETQYF.

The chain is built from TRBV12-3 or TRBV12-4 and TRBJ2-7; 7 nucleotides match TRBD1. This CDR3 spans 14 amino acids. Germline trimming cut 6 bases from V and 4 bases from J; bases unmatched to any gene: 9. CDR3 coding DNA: TGTGCCAGCAGCGAAAGGACAGGACCTTACGAGCAGTACTTC. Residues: CASSERTGPYEQYF.

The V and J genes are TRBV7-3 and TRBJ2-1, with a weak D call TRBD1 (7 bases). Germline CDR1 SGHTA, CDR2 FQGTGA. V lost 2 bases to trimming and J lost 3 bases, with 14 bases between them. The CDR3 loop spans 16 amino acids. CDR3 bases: TGTGCCAGCAGCTTATGGCGGGACAGAGTCTACAATGAGCAGTTCTTC. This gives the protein CASSLWRDRVYNEQFF.

The CDR3 DNA reads TGCAGTGCTAGAGGGACTAGCGGGAGCTCCTACGAGCAGTACTTC. Amino acids: CSARGTSGSSYEQYF. The rearrangement uses TRBV20-1 and TRBJ2-7; 13 bases line up with TRBD2. The V and J ends lost 1 base and 0 bases, in that order; junction bases with no gene match: 0. CDR3 length equals 15 residues. The germline V gene has CDR1 DFQATT and CDR2 SNEGSKA (reference sequence).

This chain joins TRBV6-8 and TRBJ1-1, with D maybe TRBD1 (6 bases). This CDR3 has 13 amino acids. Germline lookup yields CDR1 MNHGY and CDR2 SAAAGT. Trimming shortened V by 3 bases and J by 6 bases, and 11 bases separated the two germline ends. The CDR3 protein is CASSYSQGPEAFF. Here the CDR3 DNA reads TGTGCCAGCAGTTATTCACAGGGCCCTGAAGCTTTCTTT.

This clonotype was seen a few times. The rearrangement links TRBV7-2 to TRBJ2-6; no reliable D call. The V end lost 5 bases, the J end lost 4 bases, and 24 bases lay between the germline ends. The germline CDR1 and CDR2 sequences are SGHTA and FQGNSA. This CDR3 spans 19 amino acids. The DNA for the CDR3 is TGTGCCAGCAGCCGATCGGTAACTCCAAACTCGGCCGGGGCCAACGTCCTGACTTTC. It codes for CASSRSVTPNSAGANVLTF. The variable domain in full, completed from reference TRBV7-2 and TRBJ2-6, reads GAGVSQSPSNKVTEKGKDVELRCDPISGHTALYWYRQSLGQGLEFLIYFQGNSAPDKSGLPSDRFSAERTGGSVSTLTIQRTQQEDSAVYLCASSRSVTPNSAGANVLTFGAGSRLTVL.

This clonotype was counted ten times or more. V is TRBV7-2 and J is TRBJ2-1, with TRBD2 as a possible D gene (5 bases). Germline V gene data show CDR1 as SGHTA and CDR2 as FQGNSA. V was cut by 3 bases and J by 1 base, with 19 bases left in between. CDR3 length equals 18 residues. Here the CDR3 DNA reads TGTGCCAGCAGCTTTAAAGCGGTACTGGGAAGATCCTACAATGAGCAGTTCTTC. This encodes CASSFKAVLGRSYNEQFF.

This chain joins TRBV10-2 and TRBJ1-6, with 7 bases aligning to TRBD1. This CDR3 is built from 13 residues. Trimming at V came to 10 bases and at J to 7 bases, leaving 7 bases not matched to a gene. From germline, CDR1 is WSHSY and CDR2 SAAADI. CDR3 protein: CATAGQNNSPLHF. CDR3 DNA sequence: TGCGCCACCGCGGGACAGAACAATTCACCCCTCCACTTT.

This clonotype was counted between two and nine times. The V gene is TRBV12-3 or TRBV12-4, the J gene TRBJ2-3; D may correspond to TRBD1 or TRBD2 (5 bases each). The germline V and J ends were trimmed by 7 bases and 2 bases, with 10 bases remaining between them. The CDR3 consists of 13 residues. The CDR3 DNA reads TGTGCCAGCAACAAAGGGACCACAGATACGCAGTATTTT. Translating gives CASNKGTTDTQYF.

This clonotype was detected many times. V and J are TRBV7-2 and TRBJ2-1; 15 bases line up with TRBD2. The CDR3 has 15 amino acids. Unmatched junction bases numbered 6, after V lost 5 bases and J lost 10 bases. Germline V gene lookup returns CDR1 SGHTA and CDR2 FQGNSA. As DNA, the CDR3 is TGTGCCAGCAGCAGGACTAGCGGGGGGGAGGGGGAGCAGTTCTTC. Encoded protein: CASSRTSGGEGEQFF.

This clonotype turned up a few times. As DNA, the CDR3 is TGTGCCAGCAGCTTAGCTGGGAGAAGACTAGCTGTGGCCAAAAACATTCAGTACTTC. This codes for CASSLAGRRLAVAKNIQYF. V gene TRBV11-2 combines with J gene TRBJ2-4; 7 bases agree with TRBD2. Germline CDR1 is SGHAT and CDR2 is FQNNGV. J was trimmed by 1 base and V by 1 base; bases with no gene match: 13. The CDR3 is 19 amino acids.

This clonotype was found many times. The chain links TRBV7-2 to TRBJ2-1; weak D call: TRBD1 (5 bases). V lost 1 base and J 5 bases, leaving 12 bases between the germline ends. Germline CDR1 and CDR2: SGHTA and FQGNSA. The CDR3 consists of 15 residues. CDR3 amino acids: CASSLVVGAHNEQFF. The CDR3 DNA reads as TGTGCCAGCAGCTTAGTGGTTGGGGCCCACAATGAGCAGTTCTTC. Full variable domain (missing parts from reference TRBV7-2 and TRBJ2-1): GAGVSQSPSNKVTEKGKDVELRCDPISGHTALYWYRQSLGQGLEFLIYFQGNSAPDKSGLPSDRFSAERTGGSVSTLTIQRTQQEDSAVYLCASSLVVGAHNEQFFGPGTRLTVL.

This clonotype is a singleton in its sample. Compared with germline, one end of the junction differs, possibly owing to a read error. DNA for the CDR3: TGCGGGACAGGGGGAATCGCCGGGGAGCTGTTTTTT. It specifies CGTGGIAGELFF. V usage is TRBV28 and J usage is TRBJ2-2, with 11 bases matching TRBD1. The CDR3 length is 12 residues. In germline, CDR1 is MDHEN, CDR2 SYDVKM.

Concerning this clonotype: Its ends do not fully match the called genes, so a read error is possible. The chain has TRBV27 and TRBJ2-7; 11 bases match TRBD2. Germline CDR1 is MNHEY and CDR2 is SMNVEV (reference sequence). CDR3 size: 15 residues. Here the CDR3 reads CSSSFSGGVTHEQYF. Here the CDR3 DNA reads TGTTCCAGCAGTTTTAGCGGGGGGGTCACCCACGAGCAGTACTTC.